Shown below are 29 T cell receptor beta chains from a single sample sequenced in a study of Ad26.COV2.S vaccination and SARS-CoV-2 variants (dated by TCRdb to the early 2020s). Receptor amplification or capture employed the immunoSEQ multiplex PCR assay. TCRdb stores this immuneACCESS table with in-frame sequences only. Part of the clones is absent; in the studies checked, under half of the shortfall reflects unresolved V genes, and no reason is known for the rest. The sample yields 350,000 to 500,000 clones; approximately 90% were counted once. The ten largest make up 3.6% of the sample. What this sample's treatment or condition label stands for: around 19 received Ad26.COV2.S at low or high dose, single or two shots; 5 received placebo; per-sample allocation not given. Repertoires of vaccine and placebo recipients were sequenced from samples taken on day 63 after the first injection. Sequenced here: peripheral blood, sampled in a trial of Ad26.COV2.S vaccine versus placebo. The receptors originated from a person between 18 and 59 years old who received the Ad26.COV2.S COVID-19 vaccine or a placebo.

The V gene is TRBV18, the J gene TRBJ2-4; tentative D call: TRBD1 (5 bases). Between the trimmed V and J ends, which lost 0 bases and 8 bases, there was a span of 23 bases. The length of the CDR3 is 18 residues. CDR1 KGHSH and CDR2 LQKENI come from the germline V gene. DNA for the CDR3: TGTGCCAGCTCACCACCGGTTTTAGATTTTAGGGGTGCGGACATTCAGTACTTC. Its protein product is CASSPPVLDFRGADIQYF. The full variable domain, its missing parts supplied by reference TRBV18 and TRBJ2-4, is NAGVMQNPRHLVRRRGQEARLRCSPMKGHSHVYWYRQLPEEGLKFMVYLQKENIIDESGMPKERFSAEFPKEGPSILRIQQVVRGDSAAYFCASSPPVLDFRGADIQYFGAGTRLSVL.

This clone was counted once. The chain combines TRBV9 with TRBJ2-1; 9 bases are shared with TRBD2. V trimming: 3 bases; J trimming: 1 base; junction bases outside the gene matches: 2. The length of the CDR3 is 15 residues. The V gene's germline CDR1 is SGDLS and CDR2 YYNGEE. CDR3 residues: CASSASGVSYNEQFF. The CDR3 DNA follows: TGTGCCAGCAGCGCTAGCGGGGTTTCCTACAATGAGCAGTTCTTC.

The chain is built from TRBV24-1 and TRBJ2-5; TRBD1 agrees at 7 bases. The V segment lost 4 bases and the J segment 2 bases; nucleotides outside the gene matches: 12. The length of the CDR3 is 17 residues. Germline V gene sequence: CDR1 KGHDR, CDR2 SFDVKD. DNA of the CDR3: TGTGCCACCAGTGACCGCGCCTCCGACAGGGCGCAAGAGACCCAGTACTTC. It is translated as CATSDRASDRAQETQYF.

This clone appeared a single time. The genes are TRBV18 and TRBJ2-5, with D perhaps assigned TRBD1 or TRBD2 (5 bases each). V lost 0 bases, J lost 7 bases, and 18 bases lay in between. This CDR3 spans 16 amino acids. CDR1 and CDR2 (germline): KGHSH, LQKENI. In nucleotides, the CDR3 is TGTGCCAGCTCACCACCGGGTCGAGGGGATCAGGGGACCCAGTACTTC. This encodes CASSPPGRGDQGTQYF.

The V gene is TRBV4-1, the J gene TRBJ1-2, with D perhaps TRBD1 (5 bases). The CDR3 spans 17 residues. V was pared by 1 base and J by 0 bases, with 15 bases between. Germline V gene data show CDR1 as MGHRA and CDR2 as YSYEKL. This CDR3 is CASSQGAQGNANYGYTF. The CDR3 DNA reads as TGCGCCAGCAGCCAAGGAGCTCAGGGCAATGCTAACTATGGCTACACCTTC.

This chain uses TRBV6-2 or TRBV6-3 with TRBJ1-2; D possibly corresponds to TRBD1 (5 bases). V was cut by 5 bases and J by 5 bases, with 12 bases left in between. The germline CDR1 and CDR2 sequences are MNHEY and SVGEGT. This CDR3 region has 13 residues. CDR3 in amino acids: CASSRDGQYGYTF. CDR3 sequence (DNA): TGTGCCAGCAGTCGGGACGGTCAATATGGCTACACCTTC.

The V and J genes are TRBV7-4 and TRBJ1-2; D is possibly TRBD1 (6 bases). The V gene's germline CDR1 is SGHVT and CDR2 SQSDAQ. The CDR3 has 15 amino acids. V was clipped by 6 bases and J by 3 bases, with 17 bases between them. CDR3 region: CASSYYEDRYYGYTF. Written as DNA, the CDR3 is TGTGCCAGCAGTTACTACGAAGACAGGTACTATGGCTACACCTTC.

The V gene is TRBV7-9, the J gene TRBJ1-3; TRBD1 agrees at 11 bases. From germline, CDR1 is SEHNR and CDR2 FQNEAQ (reference sequence). The CDR3 totals 18 residues. J gave up 2 bases and V 2 bases, and 8 bases lay outside the gene matches. The CDR3 sequence: CASSLKGTGGSAGNTIYF. In DNA, the CDR3 is TGTGCCAGCAGCTTAAAAGGGACAGGGGGTAGCGCTGGAAACACCATATATTTT.

This clone occurred once. This chain connects TRBV4-2 to TRBJ2-3; TRBD2 aligns across 9 bases. J lost 4 bases, V lost 2 bases, and 16 bases had no gene match. This CDR3 has 19 residues. Germline V gene lookup returns CDR1 LGHNA and CDR2 YNFKEQ. CDR3 bases: TGTGCCAGCAGCCAACAACTTCCCACCGGGACTAGCCATGCAGATACGCAGTATTTT. Its protein is CASSQQLPTGTSHADTQYF.

The chain is built from TRBV25-1 and TRBJ2-7; 10 bases line up with TRBD1. Germline V gene sequence: CDR1 MGHDK, CDR2 SYGVNS. The CDR3 is 13 residues long. Trimming at V came to 2 bases and at J to 6 bases, leaving 1 base not matched to a gene. The CDR3 reads CASSERDRGEQYF. Here the CDR3 DNA reads TGTGCCAGCAGTGAAAGGGACAGGGGCGAGCAGTACTTC.

This clone was seen once. This chain links TRBV7-2 with TRBJ2-3; D uncertain. This CDR3 contains 14 residues. Germline V gene data show CDR1 as SGHTA and CDR2 as FQGNSA. The germline V and J ends were trimmed by 4 bases and 4 bases, with 12 bases remaining between them. The CDR3 protein is CASSWSLEADTQYF. The CDR3 nucleotides read TGTGCCAGCAGCTGGAGCCTAGAGGCAGATACGCAGTATTTT.

The CDR3 nucleotides read TGCGCCAGCAGTGAGGCCCTCACGACCGATACGCAGTATTTT. Translation: CASSEALTTDTQYF. This chain uses TRBV10-1 with TRBJ2-3; D remains unclear. V lost 2 bases to trimming and J lost 6 bases, with 12 bases between them. Germline loops: CDR1 WNHNN, CDR2 SYGVQD (reference sequence). This CDR3 comprises 14 residues.

The V gene is TRBV9, the J gene TRBJ2-7; 10 bases map to TRBD2. This CDR3 is built from 16 residues. The germline CDR1 and CDR2 sequences are SGDLS and YYNGEE. The V segment lost 0 bases and the J segment 7 bases; nucleotides outside the gene matches: 10. The CDR3 reads CASSVDVAGGPREQYF. For the CDR3, the DNA is TGTGCCAGCAGCGTAGACGTAGCGGGGGGCCCTAGAGAGCAGTACTTC.

The gene calls are TRBV5-1 and TRBJ1-5; 9 bases match TRBD1. The CDR3 covers 15 residues. Germline V gene data show CDR1 as SGHRS and CDR2 as YFSETQ. V shed 0 bases, J shed 4 bases, and the junction held 2 bases outside the gene matches. CDR3 residues: CASSLAGQGNQPQHF. CDR3 in DNA: TGCGCCAGCAGCTTGGCCGGACAGGGGAATCAGCCCCAGCATTTT.

V and J are TRBV4-1 and TRBJ2-5; D gene ambiguous. CDR1 is MGHRA, CDR2 YSYEKL, per germline. CDR3 length equals 13 residues. Trimming took off 1 base at V and 7 bases at J, with 10 bases between the two ends. This chain's CDR3 is CASSQVEAGTQYF. The CDR3 coding sequence is TGCGCCAGCAGCCAAGTAGAGGCAGGGACCCAGTACTTC.

The rearrangement uses TRBV28 and TRBJ2-7; D remains ambiguous. The germline gives CDR1 MDHEN, CDR2 SYDVKM. V shed 6 bases and J shed 5 bases, with 14 bases lying between them. The CDR3 totals 13 residues. Here the CDR3 reads CASSPPNLDEQYF. The CDR3 DNA sequence: TGTGCCAGCAGCCCCCCCAATCTGGACGAGCAGTACTTC.

This clone has only one observation. The V gene is TRBV11-2, the J gene TRBJ1-1; D is possibly TRBD1 (5 bases). The CDR3 contains 13 residues. Per germline, CDR1 SGHAT and CDR2 FQNNGV. Trimming cost V 3 bases and J 2 bases, with 7 bases left between them. CDR3 DNA: TGTGCCAGCAGCTTCGGGGCTAACACTGAAGCTTTCTTT. Amino acids: CASSFGANTEAFF.

This clone was seen a few times. V is TRBV7-8 and J is TRBJ2-7; TRBD2 matches at 10 bases. V lost 4 bases, J lost 0 bases, and 3 bases stayed unmatched. Germline CDR1 is SGHVS and CDR2 is FQNEAQ. The CDR3 runs 15 residues. CDR3 DNA sequence: TGTGCCAGCAGCTCCAGCGGGGGGGTCTCCTACGAGCAGTACTTC. This encodes CASSSSGGVSYEQYF.

The rearrangement uses TRBV11-2 and TRBJ2-5; 9 bases are a match to TRBD1. The CDR3 runs 15 residues. From germline, CDR1 is SGHAT and CDR2 FQNNGV. J gave up 5 bases and V 5 bases, and 9 bases lay outside the gene matches. The CDR3 loop reads CASSKDRGWRETQYF. The CDR3 DNA is TGTGCCAGCAGCAAAGACAGGGGGTGGCGGGAGACCCAGTACTTC.

This CDR3 is CASRGRHQETQYF. In DNA form, the CDR3 reads TGTGCCAGCCGGGGGCGGCACCAAGAGACCCAGTACTTC. This chain joins TRBV12-3 or TRBV12-4 and TRBJ2-5; possibly TRBD1 or TRBD2 for D (6 bases each). The CDR3 runs 13 residues. Trimming left V 8 bases short and J 0 bases short, with 10 bases between.

The rearrangement uses TRBV7-8 and TRBJ2-7; a weak D match, TRBD1 (7 bases). The germline gives CDR1 SGHVS, CDR2 FQNEAQ. Trimming stripped 5 bases from V and 5 bases from J, with 25 bases between. The CDR3 covers 17 residues. Here the CDR3 reads CASSLSIPGPRGDEQYF. In nucleotides, the CDR3 is TGTGCCAGCAGCCTCTCGATCCCGGGGCCCAGGGGGGACGAGCAGTACTTC.

The rearrangement links TRBV30 to TRBJ1-6; 7 bases are shared with TRBD1. Germline V gives CDR1 GTSNPN, CDR2 SVGIG (reference sequence). The CDR3 is made up of 14 amino acids. Losses at the gene ends were 0 bases for V and 9 bases for J; bases not matched to a gene: 5. CDR3 DNA: TGTGCCTGGAGTGTCGGACAGGACGTTTCACCCCTCCACTTT. It translates to CAWSVGQDVSPLHF.

V gene TRBV21-1 combines with J gene TRBJ2-7; the table names TRBD1, a call not compared with the DNA. TRBV21-1 is classified as a pseudogene. The CDR3 is 14 residues long. In DNA, the CDR3 is TGTGCCAGCAGCAAAACCACAACCTCCTACGAGCAGTACTTC. Residues: CASSKTTTSYEQYF.

V is TRBV10-1 and J is TRBJ1-2; D is possibly TRBD1 (5 bases). Germline V gene sequence: CDR1 WNHNN, CDR2 SYGVQD (reference sequence). Between the trimmed V and J ends, which lost 7 bases and 7 bases, there was a span of 16 bases. This CDR3 region has 13 residues. The DNA of the CDR3 is TGCGCCAGCATGGGCAGGGTCAGCTCTGGCTACACCTTC. Its translation is CASMGRVSSGYTF.

A word on this clone: At one of its ends the junction is not consistent with the germline gene, which may arise from a read error. The gene calls are TRBV7-2 and TRBJ1-5; a weak D match, TRBD1 (5 bases). Germline V gene lookup returns CDR1 SGHTA and CDR2 FQGNSA. This CDR3 is built from 13 residues. CDR3 amino acids: CASSLWGNQPQHF. As DNA, the CDR3 is TGTGCCAGCAGCTTATGGGGCAACCAGCCCCAGCATTTT.

The genes are TRBV6-1 and TRBJ2-7; D might be TRBD1 (6 bases). There are 13 residues in the CDR3. The germline V and J ends were trimmed by 3 bases and 7 bases, with 13 bases remaining between them. Germline V gene lookup returns CDR1 MNHNS and CDR2 SASEGT. This CDR3 reads CASSDSIQGEQYF. The CDR3 coding sequence is TGTGCCAGCAGTGATTCGATTCAGGGGGAGCAGTACTTC.

The chain employs TRBV7-2 and TRBJ2-7; D is possibly TRBD2 (5 bases). V was shortened by 2 bases and J by 2 bases, with 16 bases between the two germline ends. Per the germline V gene, CDR1 is SGHTA and CDR2 is FQGNSA. The CDR3 has 16 residues. CDR3 protein: CASSLSPGVQAYEQYF. The CDR3 DNA is TGTGCCAGCAGCTTATCCCCCGGGGTTCAGGCCTACGAGCAGTACTTC.

CDR3 in amino acids: CASSLNRPPEAFF. The DNA of the CDR3 is TGTGCCAGCAGCTTGAACAGGCCCCCTGAAGCTTTCTTT. This rearrangement joins TRBV5-6 to TRBJ1-1; possible D gene TRBD1, 5 bases. V lost 1 base and J 6 bases, leaving 10 bases between the germline ends. The CDR3 length is 13 residues. The germline V gene has CDR1 SGHDT and CDR2 YYEEEE.

The chain combines TRBV28 with TRBJ2-2; 8 bases are a match to TRBD2. V lost 6 bases and J lost 2; bases outside the gene matches: 5. The CDR3 extends over 15 amino acids. CDR1 and CDR2 from the germline V gene are MDHEN and SYDVKM. The CDR3 sequence: CASRPGGTNTGELFF. CDR3 coding DNA: TGTGCCAGCAGGCCGGGGGGGACAAACACCGGGGAGCTGTTTTTT.